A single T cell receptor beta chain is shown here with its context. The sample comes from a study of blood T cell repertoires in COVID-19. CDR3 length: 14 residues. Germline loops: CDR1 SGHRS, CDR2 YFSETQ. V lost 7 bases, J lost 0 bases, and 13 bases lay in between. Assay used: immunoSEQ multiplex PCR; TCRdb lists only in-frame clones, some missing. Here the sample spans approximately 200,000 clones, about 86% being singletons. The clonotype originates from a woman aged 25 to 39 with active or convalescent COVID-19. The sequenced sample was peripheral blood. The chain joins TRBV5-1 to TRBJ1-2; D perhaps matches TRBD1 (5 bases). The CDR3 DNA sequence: TGCGCCAGCGCCCCGGGGGGGACTAACTATGGCTACACCTTC. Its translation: CASAPGGTNYGYTF. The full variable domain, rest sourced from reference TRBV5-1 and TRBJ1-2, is KAGVTQTPRYLIKTRGQQVTLSCSPISGHRSVSWYQQTPGQGLQFLFEYFSETQRNKGNFPGRFSGRQFSNSRSEMNVSTLELGDSALYLCASAPGGTNYGYTFGSGTRLTVV.